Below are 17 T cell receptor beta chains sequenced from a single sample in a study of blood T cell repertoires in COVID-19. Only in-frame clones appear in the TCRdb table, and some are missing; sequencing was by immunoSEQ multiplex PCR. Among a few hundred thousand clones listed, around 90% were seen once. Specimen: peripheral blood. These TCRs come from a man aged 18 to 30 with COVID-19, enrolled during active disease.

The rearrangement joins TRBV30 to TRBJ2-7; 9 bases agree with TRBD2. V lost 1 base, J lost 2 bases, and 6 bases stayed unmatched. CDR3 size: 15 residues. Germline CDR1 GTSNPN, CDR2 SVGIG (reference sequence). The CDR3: CAWSEPSGIAYEQYF. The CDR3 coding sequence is TGTGCCTGGAGTGAGCCTAGCGGGATTGCCTACGAGCAGTACTTC.

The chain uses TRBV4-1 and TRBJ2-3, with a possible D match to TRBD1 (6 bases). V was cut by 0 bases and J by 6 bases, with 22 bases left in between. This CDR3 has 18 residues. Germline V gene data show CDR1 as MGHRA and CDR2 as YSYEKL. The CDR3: CASSQDRVRQGLVDTQYF. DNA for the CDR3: TGCGCCAGCAGCCAAGATCGTGTTCGGCAGGGGCTGGTGGATACGCAGTATTTT.

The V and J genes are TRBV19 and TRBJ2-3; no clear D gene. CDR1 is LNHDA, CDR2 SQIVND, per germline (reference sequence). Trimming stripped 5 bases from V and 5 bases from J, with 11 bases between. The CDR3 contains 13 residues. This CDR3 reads CASSEFSRDTQYF. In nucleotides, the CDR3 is TGTGCCAGTAGTGAATTTTCTAGAGATACGCAGTATTTT. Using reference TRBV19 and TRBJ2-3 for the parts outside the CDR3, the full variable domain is DGGITQSPKYLFRKEGQNVTLSCEQNLNHDAMYWYRQDPGQGLRLIYYSQIVNDFQKGDIAEGYSVSREKKESFPLTVTSAQKNPTAFYLCASSEFSRDTQYFGPGTRLTVL.

The CDR3 DNA sequence: TGCGCCAGCAGCTTGGGGGGCGGGAGCTCCTACAATGAGCAGTTCTTC. Amino acid sequence: CASSLGGGSSYNEQFF. This sequence joins TRBV5-1 and TRBJ2-1; TRBD2 agrees at 7 bases. V dropped 0 bases and J dropped 0; count of bases not matched to a gene: 3. Germline V gene sequence: CDR1 SGHRS, CDR2 YFSETQ. CDR3 length equals 16 residues. Full variable domain (missing parts from reference TRBV5-1 and TRBJ2-1): KAGVTQTPRYLIKTRGQQVTLSCSPISGHRSVSWYQQTPGQGLQFLFEYFSETQRNKGNFPGRFSGRQFSNSRSEMNVSTLELGDSALYLCASSLGGGSSYNEQFFGPGTRLTVL.

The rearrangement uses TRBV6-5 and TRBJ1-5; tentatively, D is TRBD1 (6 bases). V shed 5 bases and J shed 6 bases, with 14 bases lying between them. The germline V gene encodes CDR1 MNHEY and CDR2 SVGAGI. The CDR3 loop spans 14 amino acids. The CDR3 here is CASSTDRLSQPQHF. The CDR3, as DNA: TGTGCCAGCAGTACCGACAGGCTAAGTCAGCCCCAGCATTTT.

CDR3 nucleotide sequence: TGTGCCAGTAGTCCCGGAGGCTCTTACGAGCAGTACTTC. Translating it yields CASSPGGSYEQYF. The J gene is TRBJ2-7, the V gene TRBV19; possibly TRBD2 for D (5 bases). Between the trimmed V and J ends, which lost 5 bases and 4 bases, there was a span of 12 bases. The CDR3 runs 13 residues. Germline CDR1 LNHDA, CDR2 SQIVND (reference sequence).

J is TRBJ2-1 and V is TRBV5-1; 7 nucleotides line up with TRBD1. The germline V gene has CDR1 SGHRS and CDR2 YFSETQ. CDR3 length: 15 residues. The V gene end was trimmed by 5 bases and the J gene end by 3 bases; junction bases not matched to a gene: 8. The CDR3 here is CASSPWDSDYNEQFF. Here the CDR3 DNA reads TGCGCCAGCAGTCCATGGGACAGCGACTACAATGAGCAGTTCTTC.

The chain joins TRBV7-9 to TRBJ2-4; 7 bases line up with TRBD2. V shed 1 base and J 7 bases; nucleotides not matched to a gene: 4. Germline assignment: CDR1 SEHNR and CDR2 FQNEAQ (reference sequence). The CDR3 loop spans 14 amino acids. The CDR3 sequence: CASSLGAGDNIQYF. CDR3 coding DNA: TGTGCCAGCAGCTTAGGCGCGGGAGATAACATTCAGTACTTC.

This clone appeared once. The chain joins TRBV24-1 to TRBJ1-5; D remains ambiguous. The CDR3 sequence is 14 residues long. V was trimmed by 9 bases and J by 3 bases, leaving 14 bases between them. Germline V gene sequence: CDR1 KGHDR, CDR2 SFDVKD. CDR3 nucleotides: TGTGCCACCGCTGTGACCGGGGACAATCAGCCCCAGCATTTT. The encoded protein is CATAVTGDNQPQHF.

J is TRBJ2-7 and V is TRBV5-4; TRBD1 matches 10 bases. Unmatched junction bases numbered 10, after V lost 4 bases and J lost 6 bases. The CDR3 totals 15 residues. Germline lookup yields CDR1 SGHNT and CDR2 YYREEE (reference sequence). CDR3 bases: TGTGCCAGCAGCAGTACCGGGACAGGGGCTATCGAGCAGTACTTC. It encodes CASSSTGTGAIEQYF. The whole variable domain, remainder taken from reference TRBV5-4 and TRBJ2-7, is ETGVTQSPTHLIKTRGQQVTLRCSSQSGHNTVSWYQQALGQGPQFIFQYYREEENGRGNFPPRFSGLQFPNYSSELNVNALELDDSALYLCASSSTGTGAIEQYFGPGTRLTVT.

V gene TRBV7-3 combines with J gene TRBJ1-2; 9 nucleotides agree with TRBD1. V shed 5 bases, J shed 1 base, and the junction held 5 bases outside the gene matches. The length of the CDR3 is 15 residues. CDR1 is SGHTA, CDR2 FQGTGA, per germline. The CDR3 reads CASSPGQGINYGYTF. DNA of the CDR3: TGTGCCAGCAGCCCTGGACAGGGGATTAACTATGGCTACACCTTC.

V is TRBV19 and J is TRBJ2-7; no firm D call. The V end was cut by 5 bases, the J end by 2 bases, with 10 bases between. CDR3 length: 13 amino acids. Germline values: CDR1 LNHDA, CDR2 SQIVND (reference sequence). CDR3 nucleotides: TGTGCCAGTAGTCCGGCAGGAACCTACGAGCAGTACTTC. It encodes CASSPAGTYEQYF.

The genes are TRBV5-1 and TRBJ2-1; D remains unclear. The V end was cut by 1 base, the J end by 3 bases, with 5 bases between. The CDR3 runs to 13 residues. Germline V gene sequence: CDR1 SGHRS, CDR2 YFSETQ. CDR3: CASSLLGYNEQFF. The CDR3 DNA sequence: TGCGCCAGCAGCTTGCTAGGCTACAATGAGCAGTTCTTC.

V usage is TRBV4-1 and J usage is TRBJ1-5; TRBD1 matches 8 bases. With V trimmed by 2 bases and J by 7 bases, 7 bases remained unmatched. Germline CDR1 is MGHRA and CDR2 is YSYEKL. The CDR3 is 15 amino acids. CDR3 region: CASSQLDRGDQPQHF. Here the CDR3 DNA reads TGCGCCAGCAGCCAACTAGACAGGGGAGACCAGCCCCAGCATTTT.

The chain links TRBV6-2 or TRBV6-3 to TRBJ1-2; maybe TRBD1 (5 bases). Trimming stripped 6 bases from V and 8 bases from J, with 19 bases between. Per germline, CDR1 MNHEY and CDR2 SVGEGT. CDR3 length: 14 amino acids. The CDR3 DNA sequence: TGTGCCAGCAGCCCAGCGGGGCCATTGTTGGGCTACACCTTC. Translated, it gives CASSPAGPLLGYTF.

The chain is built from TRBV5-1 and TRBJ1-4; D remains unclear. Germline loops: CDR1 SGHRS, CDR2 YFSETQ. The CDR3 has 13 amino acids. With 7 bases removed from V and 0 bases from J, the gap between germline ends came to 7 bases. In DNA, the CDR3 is TGCGCCAGCGCCGGGACAACTAATGAAAAACTGTTTTTT. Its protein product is CASAGTTNEKLFF.

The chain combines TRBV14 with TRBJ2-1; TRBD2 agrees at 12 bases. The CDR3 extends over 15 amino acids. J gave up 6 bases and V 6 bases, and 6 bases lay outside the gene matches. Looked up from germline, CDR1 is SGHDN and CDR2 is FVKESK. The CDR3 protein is CASSLAGGPFNEQFF. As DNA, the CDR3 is TGTGCCAGCAGTCTAGCGGGGGGGCCTTTCAATGAGCAGTTCTTC. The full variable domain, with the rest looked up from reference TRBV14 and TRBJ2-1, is EAGVTQFPSHSVIEKGQTVTLRCDPISGHDNLYWYRRVMGKEIKFLLHFVKESKQDESGMPNNRFLAERTGGTYSTLKVQPAELEDSGVYFCASSLAGGPFNEQFFGPGTRLTVL.